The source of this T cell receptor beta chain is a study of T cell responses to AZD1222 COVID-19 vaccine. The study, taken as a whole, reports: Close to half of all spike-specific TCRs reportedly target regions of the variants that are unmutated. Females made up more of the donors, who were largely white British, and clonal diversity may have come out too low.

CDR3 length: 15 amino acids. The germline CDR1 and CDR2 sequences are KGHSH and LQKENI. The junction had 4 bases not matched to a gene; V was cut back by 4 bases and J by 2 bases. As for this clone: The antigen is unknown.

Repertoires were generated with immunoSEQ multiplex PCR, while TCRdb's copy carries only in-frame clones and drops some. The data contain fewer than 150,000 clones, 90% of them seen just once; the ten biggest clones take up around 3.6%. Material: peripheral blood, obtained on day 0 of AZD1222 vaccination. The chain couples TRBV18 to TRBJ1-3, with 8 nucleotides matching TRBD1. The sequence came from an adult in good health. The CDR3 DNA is TGTGCCAGCTCACGGGACAGGAGGACTGGAAACACCATATATTTT. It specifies CASSRDRRTGNTIYF.